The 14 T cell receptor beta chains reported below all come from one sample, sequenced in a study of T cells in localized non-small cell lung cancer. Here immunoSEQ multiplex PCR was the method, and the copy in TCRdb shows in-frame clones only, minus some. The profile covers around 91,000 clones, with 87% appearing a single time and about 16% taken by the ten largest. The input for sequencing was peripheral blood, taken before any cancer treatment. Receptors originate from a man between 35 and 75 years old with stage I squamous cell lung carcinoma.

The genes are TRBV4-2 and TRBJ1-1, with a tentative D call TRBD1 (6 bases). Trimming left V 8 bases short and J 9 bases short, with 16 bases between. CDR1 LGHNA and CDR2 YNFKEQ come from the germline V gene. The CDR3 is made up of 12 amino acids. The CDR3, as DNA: TGTGCCAGCGGAGGGGGGGTCGGGCAAGCTTTCTTT. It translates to CASGGGVGQAFF.

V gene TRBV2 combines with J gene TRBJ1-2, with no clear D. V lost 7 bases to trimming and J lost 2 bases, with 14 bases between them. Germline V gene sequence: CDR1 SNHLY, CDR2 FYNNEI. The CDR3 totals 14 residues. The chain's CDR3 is CASKDSTGNYGYTF. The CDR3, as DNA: TGTGCCAGCAAAGATTCGACGGGGAACTATGGCTACACCTTC.

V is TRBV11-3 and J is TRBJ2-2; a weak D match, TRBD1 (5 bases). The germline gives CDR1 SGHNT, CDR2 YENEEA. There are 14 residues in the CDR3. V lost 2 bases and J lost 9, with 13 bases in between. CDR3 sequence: CASSLSRQSRELFF. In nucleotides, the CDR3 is TGTGCCAGCAGCTTATCCCGACAGTCGAGGGAGCTGTTTTTT. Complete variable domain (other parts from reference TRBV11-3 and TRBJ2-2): EAGVVQSPRYKIIEKKQPVAFWCNPISGHNTLYWYLQNLGQGPELLIRYENEEAVDDSQLPKDRFSAERLKGVDSTLKIQPAELGDSAVYLCASSLSRQSRELFFGEGSRLTVL.

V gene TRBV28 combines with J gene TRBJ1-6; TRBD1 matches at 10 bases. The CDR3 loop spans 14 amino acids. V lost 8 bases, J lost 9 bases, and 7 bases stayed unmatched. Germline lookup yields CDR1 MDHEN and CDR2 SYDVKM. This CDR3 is CASGGQGLASPLHF. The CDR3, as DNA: TGTGCCAGCGGGGGACAGGGGTTGGCTTCACCCCTCCACTTT.

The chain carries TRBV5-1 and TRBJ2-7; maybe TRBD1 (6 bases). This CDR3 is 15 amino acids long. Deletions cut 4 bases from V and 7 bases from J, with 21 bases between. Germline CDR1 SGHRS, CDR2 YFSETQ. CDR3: CASSDQGPPNGEQYF. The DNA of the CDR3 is TGCGCCAGCAGCGACCAGGGGCCCCCAAATGGGGAGCAGTACTTC. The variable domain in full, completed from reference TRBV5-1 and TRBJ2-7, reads KAGVTQTPRYLIKTRGQQVTLSCSPISGHRSVSWYQQTPGQGLQFLFEYFSETQRNKGNFPGRFSGRQFSNSRSEMNVSTLELGDSALYLCASSDQGPPNGEQYFGPGTRLTVT.

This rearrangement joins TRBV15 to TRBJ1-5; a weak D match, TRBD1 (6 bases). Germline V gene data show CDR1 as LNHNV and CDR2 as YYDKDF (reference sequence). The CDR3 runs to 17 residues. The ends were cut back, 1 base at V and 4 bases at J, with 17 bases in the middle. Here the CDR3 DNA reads TGTGCCACCAGCAGAGGAGTACCACGGGGGCTTAATCAGCCCCAGCATTTT. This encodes CATSRGVPRGLNQPQHF.

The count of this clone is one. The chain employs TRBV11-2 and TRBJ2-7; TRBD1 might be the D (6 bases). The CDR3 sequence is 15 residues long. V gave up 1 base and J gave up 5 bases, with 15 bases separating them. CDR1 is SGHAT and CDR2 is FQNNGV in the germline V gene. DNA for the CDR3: TGTGCCAGCAGCTTAGTTCAGGGGTCAGGCCACGAGCAGTACTTC. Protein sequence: CASSLVQGSGHEQYF.

CDR3 region: CASSAHAGGLSGYTF. In DNA, the CDR3 is TGTGCCAGCAGCGCCCACGCTGGGGGGCTGAGTGGCTACACCTTC. The chain recombines TRBV7-2 with TRBJ1-2; D possibly corresponds to TRBD1 (6 bases). Between the trimmed V and J ends, which lost 5 bases and 7 bases, there was a span of 20 bases. The length of the CDR3 is 15 residues. Looked up from germline, CDR1 is SGHTA and CDR2 is FQGNSA.

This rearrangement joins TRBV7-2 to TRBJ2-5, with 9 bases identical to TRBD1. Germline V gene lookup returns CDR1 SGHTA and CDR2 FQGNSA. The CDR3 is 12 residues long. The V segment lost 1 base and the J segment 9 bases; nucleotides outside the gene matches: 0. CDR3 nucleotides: TGTGCCAGCAGCTTAGACAGGGGGCCCCAGTACTTC. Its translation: CASSLDRGPQYF.

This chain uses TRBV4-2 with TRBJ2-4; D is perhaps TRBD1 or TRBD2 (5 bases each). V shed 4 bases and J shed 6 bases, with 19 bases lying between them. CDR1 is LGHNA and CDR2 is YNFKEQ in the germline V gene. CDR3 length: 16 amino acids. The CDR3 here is CASSPRGDGAGNIQYF. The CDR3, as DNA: TGTGCCAGCAGCCCAAGAGGGGACGGGGCGGGAAACATTCAGTACTTC.

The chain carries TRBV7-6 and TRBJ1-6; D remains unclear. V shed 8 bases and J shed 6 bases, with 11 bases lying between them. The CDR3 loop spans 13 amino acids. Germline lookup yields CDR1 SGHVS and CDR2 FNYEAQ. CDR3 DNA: TGTGCCAGCGCAGCTATGACTAATTCACCCCTCCACTTT. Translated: CASAAMTNSPLHF.

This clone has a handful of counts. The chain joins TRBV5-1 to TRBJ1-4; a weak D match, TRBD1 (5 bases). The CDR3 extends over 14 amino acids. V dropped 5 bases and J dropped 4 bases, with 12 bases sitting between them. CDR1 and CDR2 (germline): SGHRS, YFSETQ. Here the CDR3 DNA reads TGCGCCAGCAGTAACTCAGGGTATAATGAAAAACTGTTTTTT. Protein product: CASSNSGYNEKLFF.

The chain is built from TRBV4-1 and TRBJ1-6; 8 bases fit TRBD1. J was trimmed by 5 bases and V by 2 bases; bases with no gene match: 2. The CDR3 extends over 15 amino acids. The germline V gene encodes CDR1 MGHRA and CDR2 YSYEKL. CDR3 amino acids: CASSQPTGDNSPLHF. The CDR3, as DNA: TGCGCCAGCAGCCAACCGACAGGGGATAATTCACCCCTCCACTTT.

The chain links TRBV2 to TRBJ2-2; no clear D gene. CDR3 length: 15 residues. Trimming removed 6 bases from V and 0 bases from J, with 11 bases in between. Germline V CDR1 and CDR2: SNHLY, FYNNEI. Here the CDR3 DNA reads TGTGCCAGCAGATTAAGACCGACGAACACCGGGGAGCTGTTTTTT. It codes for CASRLRPTNTGELFF. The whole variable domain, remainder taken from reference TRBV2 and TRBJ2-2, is EPEVTQTPSHQVTQMGQEVILRCVPISNHLYFYWYRQILGQKVEFLVSFYNNEISEKSEIFDDQFSVERPDGSNFTLKIRSTKLEDSAMYFCASRLRPTNTGELFFGEGSRLTVL.